This TCR beta chain appears in the sequencing data of a study of blood T cell repertoires in COVID-19. This clone has only a few counts. The protocol was immunoSEQ multiplex PCR, while the TCRdb copy is restricted to in-frame clones and leaves out a portion. This sample yields about 84,000 clones, of which around 82% are seen a single time; 30% to 45% belongs to the top ten. V trimming: 5 bases; J trimming: 7 bases; junction bases outside the gene matches: 6. The V gene's germline CDR1 is SGHVS and CDR2 FQNEAQ. This CDR3 has 14 residues. The TCR comes from an older man with active or convalescent COVID-19. The rearrangement joins TRBV7-8 to TRBJ1-5; 9 bases are a match to TRBD1. Sequenced input: peripheral blood. CDR3 coding DNA: TGTGCCAGCAGCCCACAGGGGGCTCTGCAGCCCCAGCATTTT. Encoded protein: CASSPQGALQPQHF.